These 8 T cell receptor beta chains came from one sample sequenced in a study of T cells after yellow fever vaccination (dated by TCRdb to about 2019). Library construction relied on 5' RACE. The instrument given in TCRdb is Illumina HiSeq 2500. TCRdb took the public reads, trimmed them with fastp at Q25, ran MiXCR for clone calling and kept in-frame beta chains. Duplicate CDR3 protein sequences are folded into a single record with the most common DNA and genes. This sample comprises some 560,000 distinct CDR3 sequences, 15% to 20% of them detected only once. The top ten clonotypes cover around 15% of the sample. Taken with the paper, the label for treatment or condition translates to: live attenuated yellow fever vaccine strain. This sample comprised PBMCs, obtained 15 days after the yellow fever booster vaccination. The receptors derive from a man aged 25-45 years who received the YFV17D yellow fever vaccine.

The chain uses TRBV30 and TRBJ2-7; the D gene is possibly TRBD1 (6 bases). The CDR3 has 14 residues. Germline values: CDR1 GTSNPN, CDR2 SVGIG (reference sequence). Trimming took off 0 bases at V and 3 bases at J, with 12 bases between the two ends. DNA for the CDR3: TGTGCCTGGAGTGTACTAGACAGGTACTACGAGCAGTACTTC. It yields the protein CAWSVLDRYYEQYF.

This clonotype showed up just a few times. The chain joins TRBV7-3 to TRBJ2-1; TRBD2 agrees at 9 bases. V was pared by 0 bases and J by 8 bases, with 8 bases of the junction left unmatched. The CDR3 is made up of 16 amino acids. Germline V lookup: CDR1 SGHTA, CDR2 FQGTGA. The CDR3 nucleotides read TGTGCCAGCAGCTTAACCGGCGGGAGGGCCAGCTATGAGCAGTTCTTC. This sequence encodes CASSLTGGRASYEQFF.

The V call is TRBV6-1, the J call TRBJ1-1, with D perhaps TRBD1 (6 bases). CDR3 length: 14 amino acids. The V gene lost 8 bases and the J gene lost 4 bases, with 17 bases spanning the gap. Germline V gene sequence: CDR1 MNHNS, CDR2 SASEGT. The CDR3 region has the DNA TGTGCCAGCTTTCCACAGGGCCTGGGCACTGAAGCTTTCTTT. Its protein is CASFPQGLGTEAFF.

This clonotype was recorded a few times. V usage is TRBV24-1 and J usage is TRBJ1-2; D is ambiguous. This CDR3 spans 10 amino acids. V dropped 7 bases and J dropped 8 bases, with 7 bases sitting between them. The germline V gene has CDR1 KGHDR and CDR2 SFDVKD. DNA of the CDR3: TGTGCCACCAGACCCCACGGCTACACCTTC. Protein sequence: CATRPHGYTF.

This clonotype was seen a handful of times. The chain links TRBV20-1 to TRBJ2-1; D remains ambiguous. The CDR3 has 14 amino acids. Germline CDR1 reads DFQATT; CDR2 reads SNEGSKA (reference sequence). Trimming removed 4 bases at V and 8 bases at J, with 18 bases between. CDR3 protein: CSANRAQGSHEQFF. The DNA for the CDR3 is TGCAGTGCTAACCGGGCCCAAGGTAGCCATGAGCAGTTCTTC.

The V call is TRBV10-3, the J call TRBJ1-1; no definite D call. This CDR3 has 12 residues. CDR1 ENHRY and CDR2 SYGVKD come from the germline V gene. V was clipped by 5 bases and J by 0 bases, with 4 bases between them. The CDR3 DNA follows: TGTGCCATCAGTACAGTGAACACTGAAGCTTTCTTT. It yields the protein CAISTVNTEAFF.

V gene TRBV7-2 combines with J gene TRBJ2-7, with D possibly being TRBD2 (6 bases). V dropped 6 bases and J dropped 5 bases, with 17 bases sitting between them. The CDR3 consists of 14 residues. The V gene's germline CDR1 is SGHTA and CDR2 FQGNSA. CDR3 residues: CASSPTGVMNEQYF. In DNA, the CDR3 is TGTGCCAGCAGTCCGACGGGGGTGATGAACGAGCAGTACTTC.

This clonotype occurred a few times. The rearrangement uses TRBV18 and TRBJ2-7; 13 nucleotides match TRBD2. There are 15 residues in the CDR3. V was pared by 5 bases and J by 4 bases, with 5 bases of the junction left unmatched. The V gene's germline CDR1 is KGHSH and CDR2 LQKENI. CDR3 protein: CASSSGTSGTYEQYF. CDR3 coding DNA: TGTGCCAGCTCATCTGGGACTAGCGGGACATACGAGCAGTACTTC.